This T cell receptor (beta chain) appears in the sequencing data of a study of cytomegalovirus exposure and HLA in healthy donors. Turning to the study itself: Ancestry clustering placed around 80% of 300 to 400 genotyped donors in the Caucasian-associated cluster.

The PCR ran on 60 Vbeta and 13 Jbeta primers. Repertoires were generated with immunoSEQ multiplex PCR, while TCRdb's copy carries only in-frame clones and drops some. The sample holds 150,000 to 200,000 clones, about an eighth seen once. With regard to this clone: No antigen is known for it.

Germline-derived CDR1 and CDR2 are SGHRS and YFSETQ. The CDR3 runs 14 residues. V was shortened by 1 base and J by 4 bases, with 10 bases between the two germline ends. The study's findings and limits: Cytomegalovirus status, reportedly, was diagnosed with high specificity and sensitivity by the classifier. TCR beta V segments were, for the most part, productive about 87% or about 30% of the time in an earlier analysis.

Although they were nominally healthy when sampled, donors likely had unrecorded immune exposures. Sequenced: PBMCs. The chain has TRBV5-1 and TRBJ2-3; unclear D gene. The receptor comes from a man aged 50 to 60 in good health and CMV-seropositive. CDR3 DNA: TGCGCCAGCAGCTTGAATCACAACGCAGATACGCAGTATTTT. The encoded protein is CASSLNHNADTQYF.